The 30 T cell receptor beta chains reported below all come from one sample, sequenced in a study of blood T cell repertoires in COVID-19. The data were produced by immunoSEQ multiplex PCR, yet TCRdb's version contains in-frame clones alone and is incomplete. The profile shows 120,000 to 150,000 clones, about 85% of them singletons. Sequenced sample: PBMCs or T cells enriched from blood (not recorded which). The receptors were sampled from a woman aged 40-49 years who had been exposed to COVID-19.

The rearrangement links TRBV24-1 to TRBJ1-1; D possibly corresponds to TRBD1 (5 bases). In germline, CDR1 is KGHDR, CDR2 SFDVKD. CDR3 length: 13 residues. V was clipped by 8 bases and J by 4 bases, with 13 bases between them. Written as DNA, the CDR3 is TGTGCCACCATCCCCGGGGGGACCACTGAAGCTTTCTTT. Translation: CATIPGGTTEAFF.

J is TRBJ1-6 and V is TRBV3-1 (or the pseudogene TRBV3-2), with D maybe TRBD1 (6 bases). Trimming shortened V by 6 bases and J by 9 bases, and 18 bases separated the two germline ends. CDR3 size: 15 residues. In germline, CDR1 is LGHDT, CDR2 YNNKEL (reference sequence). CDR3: CASRLGQSAFSPLHF. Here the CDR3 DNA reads TGTGCCAGCAGACTTGGACAGTCAGCGTTTTCACCCCTCCACTTT.

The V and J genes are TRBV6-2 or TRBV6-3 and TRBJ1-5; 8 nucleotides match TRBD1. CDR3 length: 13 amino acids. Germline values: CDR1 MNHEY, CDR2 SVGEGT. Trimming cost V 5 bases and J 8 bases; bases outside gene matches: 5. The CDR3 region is CASSARGREPQHF. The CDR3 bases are TGTGCCAGCAGTGCCAGGGGGCGCGAGCCCCAGCATTTT.

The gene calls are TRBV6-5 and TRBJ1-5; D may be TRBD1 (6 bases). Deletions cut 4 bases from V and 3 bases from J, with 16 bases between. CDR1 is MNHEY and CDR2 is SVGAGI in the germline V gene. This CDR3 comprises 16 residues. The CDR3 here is CASSSRGGPANQPQHF. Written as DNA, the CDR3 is TGTGCCAGCAGTTCCCGGGGGGGCCCTGCCAATCAGCCCCAGCATTTT.

CDR3 residues: CASSITQGNEQFF. The CDR3 bases are TGTGCCAGCAGTATTACTCAGGGCAATGAGCAGTTCTTC. The chain links TRBV7-9 to TRBJ2-1, with D perhaps matching TRBD1 (5 bases). With 6 bases removed from V and 6 bases from J, the gap between germline ends came to 12 bases. The germline V gene has CDR1 SEHNR and CDR2 FQNEAQ (reference sequence). This CDR3 spans 13 amino acids. The variable domain in full, completed from reference TRBV7-9 and TRBJ2-1, reads DTGVSQNPRHKITKRGQNVTFRCDPISEHNRLYWYRQTLGQGPEFLTYFQNEAQLEKSRLLSDRFSAERPKGSFSTLEIQRTEQGDSAMYLCASSITQGNEQFFGPGTRLTVL.

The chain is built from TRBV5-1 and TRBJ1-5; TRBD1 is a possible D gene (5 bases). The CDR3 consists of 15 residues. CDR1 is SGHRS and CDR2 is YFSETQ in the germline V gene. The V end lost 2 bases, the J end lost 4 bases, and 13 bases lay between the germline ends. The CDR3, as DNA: TGCGCCAGCAGCTTCGGTTCAGGGTTAAATCAGCCCCAGCATTTT. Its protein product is CASSFGSGLNQPQHF.

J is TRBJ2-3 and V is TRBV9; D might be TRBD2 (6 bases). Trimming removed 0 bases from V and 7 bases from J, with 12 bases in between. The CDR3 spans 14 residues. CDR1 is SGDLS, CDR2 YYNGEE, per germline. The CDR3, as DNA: TGTGCCAGCAGCGTAGAGGGACTCGGGCATACGCAGTATTTT. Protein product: CASSVEGLGHTQYF. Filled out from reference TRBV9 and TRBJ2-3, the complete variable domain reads DSGVTQTPKHLITATGQRVTLRCSPRSGDLSVYWYQQSLDQGLQFLIQYYNGEERAKGNILERFSAQQFPDLHSELNLSSLELGDSALYFCASSVEGLGHTQYFGPGTRLTVL.

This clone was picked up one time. The CDR3 reads CASSPGRGTSFIGEQFF. In DNA, the CDR3 is TGCGCCAGCAGCCCGGGGAGGGGGACTTCGTTCATCGGTGAGCAGTTCTTC. The V gene is TRBV5-1, the J gene TRBJ2-1; possibly TRBD2 for D (7 bases). The CDR3 sequence is 17 residues long. The germline V gene encodes CDR1 SGHRS and CDR2 YFSETQ. Deletions cut 4 bases from V and 9 bases from J, with 26 bases between.

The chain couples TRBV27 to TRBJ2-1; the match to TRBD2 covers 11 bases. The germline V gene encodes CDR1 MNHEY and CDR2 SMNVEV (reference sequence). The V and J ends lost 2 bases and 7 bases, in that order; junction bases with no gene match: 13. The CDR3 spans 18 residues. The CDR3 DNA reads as TGTGCCAGCAGTTTAAGTTTAGGGAGAACTAGCGGGAGAAATGAGCAGTTCTTC. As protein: CASSLSLGRTSGRNEQFF.

In DNA form, the CDR3 reads TGTGCCAGCAGCCAAGGTAACGGTCTAGGGGATGAGCAGTTCTTC. It translates to CASSQGNGLGDEQFF. The chain joins TRBV3-1 (or the pseudogene TRBV3-2) to TRBJ2-1; D possibly corresponds to TRBD1 (5 bases). This CDR3 region has 15 residues. In germline, CDR1 is LGHDT, CDR2 YNNKEL (reference sequence). Trimming left V 1 base short and J 8 bases short, with 15 bases between.

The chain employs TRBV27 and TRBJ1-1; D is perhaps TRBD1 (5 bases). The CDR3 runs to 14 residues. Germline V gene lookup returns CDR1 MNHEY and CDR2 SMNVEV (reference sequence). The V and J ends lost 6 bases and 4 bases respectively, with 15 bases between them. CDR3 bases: TGTGCCAGCAGCCTGAACATGGGGGGCACTGAAGCTTTCTTT. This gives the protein CASSLNMGGTEAFF.

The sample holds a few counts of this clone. CDR3 region: CASSFRGSGRPSNTGELFF. The CDR3 DNA is TGTGCCAGCAGTTTCCGAGGTAGCGGGAGGCCCTCCAACACCGGGGAGCTGTTTTTT. The chain joins TRBV27 to TRBJ2-2, with 10 nucleotides matching TRBD2. Germline values: CDR1 MNHEY, CDR2 SMNVEV (reference sequence). This CDR3 has 19 amino acids. V shed 3 bases, J shed 2 bases, and the junction held 12 bases outside the gene matches.

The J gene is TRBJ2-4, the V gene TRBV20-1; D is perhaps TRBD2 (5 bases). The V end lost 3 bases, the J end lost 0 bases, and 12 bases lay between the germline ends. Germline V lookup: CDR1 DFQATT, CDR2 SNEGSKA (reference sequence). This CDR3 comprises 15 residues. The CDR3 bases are TGCAGTGCTAGTGGCCTAGCCAGAGCCAAAAACATTCAGTACTTC. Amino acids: CSASGLARAKNIQYF.

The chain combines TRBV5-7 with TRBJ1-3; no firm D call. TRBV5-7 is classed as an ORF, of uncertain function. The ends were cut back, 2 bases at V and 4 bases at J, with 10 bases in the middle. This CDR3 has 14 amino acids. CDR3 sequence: CASSFDGEGNTIYF. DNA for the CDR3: TGTGCCAGCAGCTTCGACGGGGAGGGAAACACCATATATTTT.

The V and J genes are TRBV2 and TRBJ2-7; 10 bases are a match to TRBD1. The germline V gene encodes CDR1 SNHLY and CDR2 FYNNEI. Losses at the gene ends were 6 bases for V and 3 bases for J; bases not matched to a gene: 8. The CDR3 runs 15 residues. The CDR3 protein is CASRDRGNLYYEQYF. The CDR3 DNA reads TGTGCCAGCAGGGACAGGGGGAACCTCTACTACGAGCAGTACTTC. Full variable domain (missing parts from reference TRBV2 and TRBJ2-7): EPEVTQTPSHQVTQMGQEVILRCVPISNHLYFYWYRQILGQKVEFLVSFYNNEISEKSEIFDDQFSVERPDGSNFTLKIRSTKLEDSAMYFCASRDRGNLYYEQYFGPGTRLTVT.

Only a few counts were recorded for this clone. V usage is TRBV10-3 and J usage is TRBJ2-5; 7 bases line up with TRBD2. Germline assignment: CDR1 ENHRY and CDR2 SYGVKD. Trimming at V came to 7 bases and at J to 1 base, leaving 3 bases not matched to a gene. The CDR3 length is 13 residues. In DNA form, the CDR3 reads TGTGCCATCAACTCGGGAGGCCAAGAGACCCAGTACTTC. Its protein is CAINSGGQETQYF.

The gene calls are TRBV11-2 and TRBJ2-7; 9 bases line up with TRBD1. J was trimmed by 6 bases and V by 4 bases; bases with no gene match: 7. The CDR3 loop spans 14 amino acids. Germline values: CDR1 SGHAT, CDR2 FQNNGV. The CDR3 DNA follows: TGTGCCAGCAGCTGGGGACAGGGCCTGTTCGAGCAGTACTTC. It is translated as CASSWGQGLFEQYF.

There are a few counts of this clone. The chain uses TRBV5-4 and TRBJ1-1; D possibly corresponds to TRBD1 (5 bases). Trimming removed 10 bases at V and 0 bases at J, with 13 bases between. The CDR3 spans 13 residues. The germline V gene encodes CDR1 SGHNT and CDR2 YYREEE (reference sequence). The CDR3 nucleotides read TGTGCCGGGGCGACAGCCGTGAACACTGAAGCTTTCTTT. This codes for CAGATAVNTEAFF. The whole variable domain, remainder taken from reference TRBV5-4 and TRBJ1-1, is ETGVTQSPTHLIKTRGQQVTLRCSSQSGHNTVSWYQQALGQGPQFIFQYYREEENGRGNFPPRFSGLQFPNYSSELNVNALELDDSALYLCAGATAVNTEAFFGQGTRLTVV.

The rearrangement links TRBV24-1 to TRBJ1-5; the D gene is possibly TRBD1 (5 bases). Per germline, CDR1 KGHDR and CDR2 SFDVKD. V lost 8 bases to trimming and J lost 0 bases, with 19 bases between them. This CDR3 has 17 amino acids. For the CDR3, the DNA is TGTGCCACCAATATCATCCTACAGGATTATAGCAATCAGCCCCAGCATTTT. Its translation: CATNIILQDYSNQPQHF.

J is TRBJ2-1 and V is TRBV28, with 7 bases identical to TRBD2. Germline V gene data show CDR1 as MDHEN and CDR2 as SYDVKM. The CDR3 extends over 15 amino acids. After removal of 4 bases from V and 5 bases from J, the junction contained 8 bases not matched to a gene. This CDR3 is CASSSYSGPDNEQFF. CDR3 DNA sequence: TGTGCCAGCAGTTCCTATAGCGGGCCAGACAATGAGCAGTTCTTC.

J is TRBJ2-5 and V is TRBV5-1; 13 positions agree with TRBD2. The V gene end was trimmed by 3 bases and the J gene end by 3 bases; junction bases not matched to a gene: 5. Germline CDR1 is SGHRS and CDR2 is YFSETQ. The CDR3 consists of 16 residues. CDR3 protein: CASSYFGLAGEETQYF. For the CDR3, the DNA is TGCGCCAGCAGCTATTTCGGACTAGCGGGAGAAGAGACCCAGTACTTC.

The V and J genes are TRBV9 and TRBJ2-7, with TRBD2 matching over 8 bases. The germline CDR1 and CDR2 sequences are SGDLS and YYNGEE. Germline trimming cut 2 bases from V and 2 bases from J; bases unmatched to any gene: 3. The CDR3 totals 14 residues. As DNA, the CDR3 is TGTGCCAGCAGCGTTGTAGCGGGGACCTACGAGCAGTACTTC. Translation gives CASSVVAGTYEQYF.

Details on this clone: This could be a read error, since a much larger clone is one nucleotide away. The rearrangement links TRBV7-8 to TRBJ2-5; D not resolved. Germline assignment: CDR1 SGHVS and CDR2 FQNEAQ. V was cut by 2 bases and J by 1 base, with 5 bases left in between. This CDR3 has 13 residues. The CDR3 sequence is CASSLQRQETQYF. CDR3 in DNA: TGTGCCAGCAGCTTACAGCGCCAAGAGACCCAGTACTTC.

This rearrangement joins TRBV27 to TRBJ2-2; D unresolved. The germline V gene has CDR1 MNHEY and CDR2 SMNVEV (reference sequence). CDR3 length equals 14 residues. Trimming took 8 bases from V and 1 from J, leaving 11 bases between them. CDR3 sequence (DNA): TGTGCCAGCGGTGCTAGGCAGAACACCGGGGAGCTGTTTTTT. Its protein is CASGARQNTGELFF.

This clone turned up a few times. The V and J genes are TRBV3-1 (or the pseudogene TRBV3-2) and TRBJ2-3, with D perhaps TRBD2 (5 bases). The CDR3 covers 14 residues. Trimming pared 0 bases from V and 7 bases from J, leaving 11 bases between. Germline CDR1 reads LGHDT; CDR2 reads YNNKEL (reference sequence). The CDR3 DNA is TGTGCCAGCAGCCAAGATACACTAGTTAATACGCAGTATTTT. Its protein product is CASSQDTLVNTQYF.

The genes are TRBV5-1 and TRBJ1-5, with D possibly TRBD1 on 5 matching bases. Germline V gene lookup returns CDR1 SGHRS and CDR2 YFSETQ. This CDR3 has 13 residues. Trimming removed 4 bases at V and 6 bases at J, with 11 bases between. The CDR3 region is CASSALGGQPQHF. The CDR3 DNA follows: TGCGCCAGCAGCGCCTTGGGGGGTCAGCCCCAGCATTTT.

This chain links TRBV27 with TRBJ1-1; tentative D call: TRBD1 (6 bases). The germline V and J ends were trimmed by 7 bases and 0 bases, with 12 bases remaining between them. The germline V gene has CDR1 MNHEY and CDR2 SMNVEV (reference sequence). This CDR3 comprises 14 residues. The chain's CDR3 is CASTKRGMNTEAFF. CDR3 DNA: TGTGCCAGCACAAAAAGGGGGATGAACACTGAAGCTTTCTTT.

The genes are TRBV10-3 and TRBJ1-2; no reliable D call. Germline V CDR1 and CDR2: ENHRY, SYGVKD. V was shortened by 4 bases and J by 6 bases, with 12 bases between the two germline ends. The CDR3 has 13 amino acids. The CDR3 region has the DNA TGTGCCATCAGTGTACAAGGGAGCGATGGCTACACCTTC. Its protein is CAISVQGSDGYTF.

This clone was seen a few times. Here the CDR3 reads CASSLEGANTEAFF. DNA of the CDR3: TGCGCCAGCAGCTTGGAAGGGGCGAACACTGAAGCTTTCTTT. This chain joins TRBV5-1 and TRBJ1-1; a possible D gene is TRBD1 (5 bases). The V gene's germline CDR1 is SGHRS and CDR2 YFSETQ. CDR3 length: 14 residues. V was trimmed by 0 bases and J by 1 base, leaving 7 bases between them.

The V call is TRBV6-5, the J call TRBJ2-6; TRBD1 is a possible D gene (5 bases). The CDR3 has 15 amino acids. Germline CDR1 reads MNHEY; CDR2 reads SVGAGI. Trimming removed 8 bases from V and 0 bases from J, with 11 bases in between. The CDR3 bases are TGTGCCAGCGCCTACGACAGCTCTGGGGCCAACGTCCTGACTTTC. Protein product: CASAYDSSGANVLTF.